Listed below are T cell receptor beta chains from one sample, sequenced in a study of T cells after yellow fever vaccination. TCRdb fed the 5' RACE reads into MiXCR, producing one record per CDR3 protein. The sample holds a few hundred thousand distinct CDR3 sequences, approximately 3.3% seen once. Here the sequenced sample was CD4+ T cells sorted from PBMCs, taken 10 days after the yellow fever booster vaccination. These receptors all stem from a man between 18 and 29 years old who received the YFV17D yellow fever vaccine. The CDR3 runs from the conserved cysteine through the conserved F or W. Each record gives: J gene, V gene, clone size, D gene, CDR3 DNA, CDR3 protein. The D gene is left open where the match is weak. Size is omitted from some rows. Given values are once, few, many or a class for expanded clones.

TRBJ2-3 TRBV15 many TRBD2 TGTGCCACCAGCAGAGGCTATAGCGGGGGCGCTAAGGATACGCAGTATTTT CATSRGYSGGAKDTQYF
TRBJ2-7 TRBV20-1 many . TGCAGTGCTAGACCCCGGTCCCGTAAAGGGCTCTACGAGCAGTACTTC CSARPRSRKGLYEQYF
TRBJ1-1 TRBV20-1 many . TGCAGTGCTGTCCGGGACCGGAACACTGAAGCTTTCTTT CSAVRDRNTEAFF
TRBJ1-2 TRBV4-3 . . TGCGCCAGCAGCCAGGCTGGCTTTTGGGACGGGGGAACTCAAGGCTACACCTTC CASSQAGFWDGGTQGYTF
TRBJ1-6 TRBV4-1 many . TGCGCCAGCAGCCAAGGGAGTAGACCCCAATCACCCCTCCACTTT CASSQGSRPQSPLHF
TRBJ2-6 TRBV9 few . TGTGCCAGCATGGGGCCTTCTGGGGCCAACGTCCTGACTTTC CASMGPSGANVLTF
TRBJ2-3 TRBV6-2/TRBV6-3 many . TGTGCCAGCAGCGAATTGGCCTCCACAGATACGCAGTATTTT CASSELASTDTQYF
TRBJ2-5 TRBV20-1 many TRBD2 TGCAGTGCGGCGGGGGGATATTTGCGAGAGACCCAGTACTTC CSAAGGYLRETQYF
TRBJ2-3 TRBV7-2 . . TGTGCCAGCAGTTATGGGCCCACAGATACGCAGTATTTT CASSYGPTDTQYF
TRBJ1-1 TRBV20-1 many . TGCAGTGCTACTTCCGGCAGAGCGAACACTGAAGCTTTCTTT CSATSGRANTEAFF
TRBJ2-4 TRBV7-9 many . TGTGCCAGCAGCTTAGCCAATTCGGGACCAAACATTCAGTACTTC CASSLANSGPNIQYF
TRBJ2-5 TRBV20-1 many . TGCAGTTCCAAAATTGGCCTAGGTACTCCCGGGACCCAGTACTTC CSSKIGLGTPGTQYF
TRBJ1-6 TRBV6-1 few . TGTGCCAGCAGTGAACCACAGGGATTTTCACCCCTCCACTTT CASSEPQGFSPLHF
TRBJ2-1 TRBV6-5 many . TGTGCCAGCAGTCCAGTGATACCCCCCAATGAGCAGTTCTTC CASSPVIPPNEQFF
TRBJ2-3 TRBV20-1 many . TGCAGTGCTACCATGGGACAAAGACTCCCAGATACGCAGTATTTT CSATMGQRLPDTQYF
TRBJ1-1 TRBV12-5 many . TGTGCTAGTCAAGAAAAAACTGAAGCTTTCTTT CASQEKTEAFF
TRBJ2-3 TRBV7-8 many . TGTGCCAGCAGCCCCTCGCTTAGCGAATGGCAGTATTTT CASSPSLSEWQYF
TRBJ1-1 TRBV12-3/TRBV12-4 many TRBD1 TGTGCCAGCAGTTCGGACAGGGGGAGTGTCACTGAAGCTTTCTTT CASSSDRGSVTEAFF
TRBJ2-2 TRBV20-1 . . TGCAGTGCTCCAAGAGGGGGTCGCACCGGGGAGCTGTTTTTT CSAPRGGRTGELFF
TRBJ2-3 TRBV6-2/TRBV6-3 many TRBD1 TGTGCCAGCAGTTACCGATGGACAGGTCGGGGAATCACAGATACGCAGTATTTT CASSYRWTGRGITDTQYF
TRBJ1-2 TRBV27 . . TGTGCCAGCAGACCCGGAGGCGTCTATGGCTACACCTTC CASRPGGVYGYTF
TRBJ2-3 TRBV12-3/TRBV12-4 many TRBD2 TGTGCCAGCAGTACGATAGCGGGGGGACGCACAGATACGCAGTATTTT CASSTIAGGRTDTQYF
TRBJ1-2 TRBV5-1 many TRBD1 TGCGCCAGCAGCCCGGGACAGGAATATGGCTACACCTTC CASSPGQEYGYTF
TRBJ2-3 TRBV11-3 many . TGTGCCAGCAGCTTAGGAGTGGGGGATCCAGATACGCAGTATTTT CASSLGVGDPDTQYF
TRBJ1-3 TRBV7-9 . TRBD1 TGTGCCAGCAGCTTAAGTGAGCGGTGGACAGGGACATCCGCATCGGGGAACACCATATATTTT CASSLSERWTGTSASGNTIYF
TRBJ1-1 TRBV20-1 many TRBD1 TGCAGTGCTAGAGAAAACGGACAGGCTCGCCCTATTTCGGCTTTCTTT CSARENGQARPISAFF
TRBJ2-5 TRBV7-3 few . TGTGCCAGCAGCTTCAGGGGAAGTGAGGAGACCCAGTACTTC CASSFRGSEETQYF
TRBJ2-3 TRBV20-1 many TRBD2 TGCAGTGCCGAAGTACCCCTAGCGGGGGGGCCCGCAGATACGCAGTATTTT CSAEVPLAGGPADTQYF
TRBJ1-6 TRBV7-3 . . TGTGCCAGCAGCTTAAAGGGGAATAATTCACCCCTCCACTTT CASSLKGNNSPLHF
TRBJ2-7 TRBV23-1 . TRBD1 TGCGCCAGCAGTCAATCGGATAAGGGGGCAGTCATACCGTACGAGCAGTACTTC CASSQSDKGAVIPYEQYF
TRBJ1-5 TRBV5-1 many TRBD1 TGCGCCAGCAGACAGGGGGCAAATCAGCCCCAGCATTTT CASRQGANQPQHF
TRBJ2-5 TRBV5-5 . . TGTGCCAGCAGCTTGGGTCCGGGTAGCGAGACCCAGTACTTC CASSLGPGSETQYF
TRBJ2-7 TRBV30 many TRBD1 TGTGCCTGGAGCTTAGCCGGGACAGGCTACGAGCAGTACTTC CAWSLAGTGYEQYF
TRBJ1-1 TRBV12-3/TRBV12-4 many . TGTGCCAGCAGCCTCGCGGGCTGGGGAGTTGTGGAAACTGAAGCTTTCTTT CASSLAGWGVVETEAFF
TRBJ1-1 TRBV20-1 few . TGCAGTGCTAGAGATCATCGGGGAGGAACTGAAGCTTTCTTT CSARDHRGGTEAFF
TRBJ1-3 TRBV5-1 . . TGCGCCAGCCGAAAGGGGTCTGGAAACACCATATATTTT CASRKGSGNTIYF
TRBJ1-1 TRBV18 few TRBD1 TGTGCCAGCTCCCGGGCGGACAGGGCGAACACTGAAGCTTTCTTT CASSRADRANTEAFF
TRBJ1-4 TRBV4-2 . TRBD1 TGTGCCAGCAGCCCGCAGGGGGCTCAAGAAAAACTGTTTTTT CASSPQGAQEKLFF
TRBJ1-4 TRBV2 few . TGTGCCAGCAGTGAAGAGAGAGGGACGTTGGAAAAACTGTTTTTT CASSEERGTLEKLFF
TRBJ2-3 TRBV10-3 many . TGTGCCATCAGTGACCCCGGAGACCGCACAGATACGCAGTATTTT CAISDPGDRTDTQYF
TRBJ2-1 TRBV4-3 few TRBD1 TGCGCCAGCAGCGATAACAGGGGTGGAAATGAGCAGTTCTTC CASSDNRGGNEQFF
TRBJ1-2 TRBV4-1 many TRBD1 TGCGCCAGCAGCCTGCGGACAGGGATAGGCTACACCTTC CASSLRTGIGYTF
TRBJ1-1 TRBV7-2 many . TGTGCCAGCAGCTCCGAGTCTCGGAACACTGAAGCTTTCTTT CASSSESRNTEAFF
TRBJ2-5 TRBV23-1 few TRBD2 TGCGCCAGCAGTCTCCCGGGACTAGGAACCCAGTACTTC CASSLPGLGTQYF
TRBJ1-5 TRBV12-3/TRBV12-4 few . TGTGCCAGCAGCTACTTCCTCCAGGGTTCCCAGCCCCAGCATTTT CASSYFLQGSQPQHF
TRBJ2-3 TRBV5-4 many TRBD1 TGTGCCAGCAGCTTGGGAGTGGGACAGGGCACAGATACGCAGTATTTT CASSLGVGQGTDTQYF
TRBJ1-5 TRBV5-1 few . TGCGCCAGCAGCTTGGGAACGGATAGCAATCAGCCCCAGCATTTT CASSLGTDSNQPQHF
TRBJ2-7 TRBV3-1 . TRBD1 TGTGCCAGCAGCATCCGGGACAGCGACTTCTACGAGCAGTACTTC CASSIRDSDFYEQYF
TRBJ1-6 TRBV7-2 few . TGTGCCAGCAGCCCCCCCGGGACTTATAATTCACCCCTCCACTTT CASSPPGTYNSPLHF
TRBJ2-5 TRBV5-4 . TRBD2 TGTGCCAGCAGCGTTACTAGCGGGGGCCACCAAGAGACCCAGTACTTC CASSVTSGGHQETQYF
TRBJ2-7 TRBV15 many . TGTGCCACCAGCAGAGATCCCAACTACGAGCAGTACTTC CATSRDPNYEQYF
TRBJ2-1 TRBV5-1 few . TGCGCCAGCAGCGCGGCCCCGCAGGGTCGTCCCTACAATGAGCAGTTCTTC CASSAAPQGRPYNEQFF
TRBJ2-3 TRBV5-4 many . TGTGCCAGCAGCGAAATCGCGGGGTCAGATACGCAGTATTTT CASSEIAGSDTQYF
TRBJ1-4 TRBV12-3/TRBV12-4 many . TGTGCCAGCAACCTAGGGGCAGGAAAACTGTTTTTT CASNLGAGKLFF
TRBJ2-1 TRBV5-1 . TRBD2 TGCGCCAGCAGCGACACTAGCGGAGCTTACAATGAGCAGTTCTTC CASSDTSGAYNEQFF
TRBJ2-3 TRBV18 . TRBD2 TGTGCCAGCTCACCACAACGGGGGGGCATGGATACGCAGTATTTT CASSPQRGGMDTQYF
TRBJ1-1 TRBV29-1 many . TGCAGCGTTAAACAGGGTTTTAGGGGCACTGAAGCTTTCTTT CSVKQGFRGTEAFF